Presented here are 24 T cell receptor beta chains from one specimen sequenced in a study of T cell responses to AZD1222 COVID-19 vaccine (dated by TCRdb to 2020 to 2023). The time point tag for this specimen amounts to: about 28 days (+/-7) after the second vaccine dose. Taken with the paper, the label for treatment or condition translates to: meningococcal conjugate vaccine given as trial control. The library was made by the immunoSEQ multiplex PCR assay. TCRdb took over this immuneACCESS table, retaining in-frame rearrangements with V and J assigned. Such tables are incomplete; in checked studies, under half of the missing clones stem from an unresolved V gene, and the remainder is unexplained. The sample records 100,000 to 150,000 clones, 80% to 95% of which are singletons. The ten largest account for 4% to 5% of the sample. Sequencing was performed on peripheral blood, taken 28 days after the second dose of the MenACWY control vaccine. These receptors were obtained from an adult who received the MenACWY meningococcal vaccine as a control.

V gene TRBV10-3 combines with J gene TRBJ2-5; D is perhaps TRBD1 (7 bases). The V end lost 3 bases, the J end lost 5 bases, and 22 bases lay between the germline ends. The CDR3 covers 17 residues. Germline CDR1 and CDR2: ENHRY and SYGVKD. The DNA of the CDR3 is TGTGCCATCAGTGAAGGTTTAGCGGAGGGGGCGTGGGAGACCCAGTACTTC. Translating gives CAISEGLAEGAWETQYF.

The V gene is TRBV7-8, the J gene TRBJ2-5; 10 bases map to TRBD1. Germline V lookup: CDR1 SGHVS, CDR2 FQNEAQ. This CDR3 is 16 amino acids long. Germline trimming cut 4 bases from V and 4 bases from J; bases unmatched to any gene: 9. The CDR3 bases are TGTGCCAGCAGCTACCGCCGCCGGGACAGGGGAGAGACCCAGTACTTC. Translated: CASSYRRRDRGETQYF.

This chain connects TRBV28 to TRBJ1-5; weak D call: TRBD1 (5 bases). Per the germline V gene, CDR1 is MDHEN and CDR2 is SYDVKM. The V end lost 2 bases, the J end lost 7 bases, and 18 bases lay between the germline ends. This CDR3 region has 16 residues. CDR3 protein: CASSLAYRGILQPQHF. The CDR3 region has the DNA TGTGCCAGCAGTTTAGCGTATCGGGGGATTTTGCAGCCCCAGCATTTT. The whole variable domain, filled in from reference TRBV28 and TRBJ1-5, reads DVKVTQSSRYLVKRTGEKVFLECVQDMDHENMFWYRQDPGLGLRLIYFSYDVKMKEKGDIPEGYSVSREKKERFSLILESASTNQTSMYLCASSLAYRGILQPQHFGDGTRLSIL.

This clone was observed a single time. The rearrangement links TRBV5-5 to TRBJ2-3; 7 nucleotides match TRBD2. V shed 2 bases and J 1 base; nucleotides not matched to a gene: 4. Germline V lookup: CDR1 SGHKS, CDR2 YYEKEE (reference sequence). The CDR3 extends over 15 amino acids. CDR3 in DNA: TGTGCCAGCAGCTTACTAGCGATAGGCACAGATACGCAGTATTTT. Amino acid sequence: CASSLLAIGTDTQYF.

The chain has TRBV5-1 and TRBJ1-4, with D hard to call. CDR1 SGHRS and CDR2 YFSETQ come from the germline V gene. The CDR3 length is 14 residues. V was pared by 6 bases and J by 3 bases, with 12 bases between. The CDR3: CASTEGGPNEKLFF. The CDR3 coding sequence is TGCGCCAGCACGGAGGGCGGTCCTAATGAAAAACTGTTTTTT.

This rearrangement joins TRBV9 to TRBJ2-2; TRBD2 matches 11 bases. This CDR3 region has 18 residues. CDR1 is SGDLS, CDR2 YYNGEE, per germline. With V trimmed by 1 base and J by 0 bases, 5 bases remained unmatched. The CDR3 bases are TGTGCCAGCAGCGTACGGGGACTAGCGGAACCGAACACCGGGGAGCTGTTTTTT. It yields the protein CASSVRGLAEPNTGELFF.

This clone has more than one count but fewer than ten. The genes are TRBV3-1 (or the pseudogene TRBV3-2) and TRBJ2-3, with D possibly being TRBD2 (5 bases). This CDR3 has 17 residues. Germline V gene sequence: CDR1 LGHDT, CDR2 YNNKEL (reference sequence). The V end was cut by 1 base, the J end by 0 bases, with 14 bases between. The CDR3 region is CASSQVPTLGSTDTQYF. The CDR3 bases are TGTGCCAGCAGCCAAGTTCCAACACTAGGGAGCACAGATACGCAGTATTTT.

V and J are TRBV6-1 and TRBJ2-4; D tentatively reads TRBD1 or TRBD2 (5 bases each). The V and J ends lost 1 base and 8 bases respectively, with 15 bases between them. The CDR3 sequence is 15 residues long. CDR1 MNHNS and CDR2 SASEGT come from the germline V gene. CDR3 protein: CASSEVGDPGYIQYF. The CDR3 DNA reads TGTGCCAGCAGTGAAGTTGGGGACCCAGGGTACATTCAGTACTTC.

The chain carries TRBV7-8 and TRBJ2-7; the D call may be TRBD1 or TRBD2 (5 bases each). The V gene lost 4 bases and the J gene lost 3 bases, with 19 bases spanning the gap. CDR3 length: 16 amino acids. Looked up from germline, CDR1 is SGHVS and CDR2 is FQNEAQ. The CDR3 region has the DNA TGTGCCAGCAGCTCGCCGGGACCGAAGATAAACTACGAGCAGTACTTC. It is translated as CASSSPGPKINYEQYF. Based on the CDR3 plus reference TRBV7-8 and TRBJ2-7, the full variable domain is GAGVSQSPRYKVAKRGQDVALRCDPISGHVSLFWYQQALGQGPEFLTYFQNEAQLDKSGLPSDRFFAERPEGSVSTLKIQRTQQEDSAVYLCASSSPGPKINYEQYFGPGTRLTVT.

This chain links TRBV6-4 with TRBJ2-1; TRBD2 matches at 10 bases. From germline, CDR1 is MRHNA and CDR2 SNTAGT. The CDR3 has 15 amino acids. V lost 5 bases to trimming and J lost 4 bases; unmatched junction nucleotides: 5. The CDR3 nucleotides are TGTGCCAGCAGTCCCGGGACTAGCGATTACAATGAGCAGTTCTTC. Its protein product is CASSPGTSDYNEQFF.

The V call is TRBV5-6, the J call TRBJ2-7, with 8 positions matching TRBD1. With 4 bases clipped from V and 4 bases from J, the junction kept 10 bases outside the gene matches. Germline CDR1 reads SGHDT; CDR2 reads YYEEEE. The CDR3 is made up of 15 amino acids. The chain's CDR3 is CASSASGTGGYEQYV. The CDR3 bases are TGTGCCAGCAGCGCCTCCGGGACAGGAGGATACGAGCAGTACGTC.

The genes are TRBV12-3 or TRBV12-4 and TRBJ2-5; weak D call: TRBD1 (6 bases). V was clipped by 5 bases and J by 9 bases, with 13 bases between them. The CDR3 totals 12 residues. CDR3 protein: CASSQGRGAQYF. CDR3 nucleotides: TGTGCCAGCAGTCAGGGGCGTGGGGCCCAGTACTTC.

The rearrangement joins TRBV28 to TRBJ2-2; 10 bases map to TRBD1. V dropped 6 bases and J dropped 2; count of bases not matched to a gene: 6. This CDR3 has 16 residues. Germline values: CDR1 MDHEN, CDR2 SYDVKM. The CDR3: CASSYGQGVNTGELFF. The CDR3 nucleotides are TGTGCCAGCAGCTACGGACAGGGGGTCAACACCGGGGAGCTGTTTTTT. The complete variable domain, with remaining parts taken from reference TRBV28 and TRBJ2-2, reads DVKVTQSSRYLVKRTGEKVFLECVQDMDHENMFWYRQDPGLGLRLIYFSYDVKMKEKGDIPEGYSVSREKKERFSLILESASTNQTSMYLCASSYGQGVNTGELFFGEGSRLTVL.

This chain joins TRBV5-6 and TRBJ1-1; no definite D call. V shed 2 bases and J shed 8 bases, with 13 bases lying between them. The CDR3 spans 13 residues. Germline V gives CDR1 SGHDT, CDR2 YYEEEE. The CDR3 bases are TGTGCCAGCAGCTTAGGCAGGACCCCAGAAGCTTTCTTT. Its translation is CASSLGRTPEAFF.

The V gene is TRBV19, the J gene TRBJ2-2; D might be TRBD1 or TRBD2, each matching 6 bases. Per the germline V gene, CDR1 is LNHDA and CDR2 is SQIVND (reference sequence). The CDR3 sequence is 17 residues long. V dropped 7 bases and J dropped 2 bases, with 20 bases sitting between them. This CDR3 is CASTKTGARPNTGELFF. DNA of the CDR3: TGTGCCAGTACCAAAACGGGGGCCAGGCCAAACACCGGGGAGCTGTTTTTT.

This clone was seen a few times. The chain links TRBV28 to TRBJ1-5; D not certain. The CDR3 consists of 14 residues. The V end was cut by 5 bases, the J end by 9 bases, with 17 bases between. The germline CDR1 and CDR2 sequences are MDHEN and SYDVKM. The CDR3 spells CASSTGMGGRPQHF. CDR3 in DNA: TGTGCCAGCAGTACGGGGATGGGAGGACGGCCCCAGCATTTT.

This chain joins TRBV5-5 and TRBJ2-4; no firm D call. CDR3 length equals 13 residues. Germline-derived CDR1 and CDR2 are SGHKS and YYEKEE (reference sequence). Trimming took off 2 bases at V and 0 bases at J, with 3 bases between the two ends. CDR3 sequence: CASSLLAKNIQYF. The CDR3 DNA follows: TGTGCCAGCAGCTTATTAGCCAAAAACATTCAGTACTTC. Using reference TRBV5-5 and TRBJ2-4 for the parts outside the CDR3, the full variable domain is DAGVTQSPTHLIKTRGQQVTLRCSPISGHKSVSWYQQVLGQGPQFIFQYYEKEERGRGNFPDRFSARQFPNYSSELNVNALLLGDSALYLCASSLLAKNIQYFGAGTRLSVL.

This chain joins TRBV20-1 and TRBJ2-5; D unresolved. Looked up from germline, CDR1 is DFQATT and CDR2 is SNEGSKA (reference sequence). The CDR3 is made up of 10 amino acids. The germline V and J ends were trimmed by 6 bases and 7 bases, with 9 bases remaining between them. In DNA, the CDR3 is TGCAGTGCCACCGCGGCGACCCAGTACTTC. Translating gives CSATAATQYF.

This clone is a singleton in its sample. This chain links TRBV5-5 with TRBJ1-6, with 9 positions matching TRBD1. This CDR3 has 14 amino acids. Germline CDR1 is SGHKS and CDR2 is YYEKEE (reference sequence). V lost 4 bases, J lost 10 bases, and 6 bases stayed unmatched. This CDR3 is CASSPTGGSSPLHF. DNA of the CDR3: TGTGCCAGCAGCCCGACAGGGGGTTCGTCACCCCTCCACTTT.

V and J are TRBV5-1 and TRBJ1-1; 8 bases map to TRBD1. The junction had 3 bases not matched to a gene; V was cut back by 2 bases and J by 3 bases. Germline CDR1 and CDR2: SGHRS and YFSETQ. This CDR3 is 14 amino acids long. For the CDR3, the DNA is TGCGCCAGCAGCTTACCGACAGGGGACACTGAAGCTTTCTTT. Its protein product is CASSLPTGDTEAFF.

This clone was recorded once. This chain joins TRBV5-1 and TRBJ1-1; 9 bases are a match to TRBD1. V trimming: 5 bases; J trimming: 6 bases; junction bases outside the gene matches: 8. The CDR3 extends over 14 amino acids. CDR1 and CDR2 from the germline V gene are SGHRS and YFSETQ. CDR3 protein: CASRLTGGPSEAFF. DNA of the CDR3: TGCGCCAGCAGATTGACAGGGGGTCCTTCTGAAGCTTTCTTT.

This clone was recorded only once. The chain combines TRBV7-2 with TRBJ2-1; weak D call: TRBD2 (6 bases). CDR1 is SGHTA, CDR2 FQGNSA, per germline. V was shortened by 2 bases and J by 7 bases, with 15 bases between the two germline ends. The CDR3 spans 15 residues. The CDR3: CASSLMRGGGNEQFF. The CDR3 bases are TGTGCCAGCAGCTTAATGAGGGGAGGAGGGAATGAGCAGTTCTTC.

CDR3 DNA: TGTGCCACCAGTGACACGGGTTCCTACGAGCAGTACTTC. Its translation: CATSDTGSYEQYF. J is TRBJ2-7 and V is TRBV24-1; D ambiguous. The CDR3 is 13 residues long. V was pared by 4 bases and J by 1 base, with 7 bases between. Looked up from germline, CDR1 is KGHDR and CDR2 is SFDVKD.

The rearrangement joins TRBV28 to TRBJ2-2, with unresolved D. The V end lost 6 bases, the J end lost 1 base, and 12 bases lay between the germline ends. The CDR3 spans 15 residues. Germline CDR1 and CDR2: MDHEN and SYDVKM. The CDR3 DNA reads TGTGCCAGCAGCCCTAGGGCGAAGAACACCGGGGAGCTGTTTTTT. This codes for CASSPRAKNTGELFF. Drawing the rest from reference TRBV28 and TRBJ2-2, the complete variable domain is DVKVTQSSRYLVKRTGEKVFLECVQDMDHENMFWYRQDPGLGLRLIYFSYDVKMKEKGDIPEGYSVSREKKERFSLILESASTNQTSMYLCASSPRAKNTGELFFGEGSRLTVL.